The rows below give T cell receptor beta chains drawn from one sample of a study of CD4 T cells in relation to SARS-CoV-2 and coronaviruses. Clones were sequenced by immunoSEQ multiplex PCR, and TCRdb holds only the in-frame ones, with some missing. The sample holds about 56,000 clones; 92% are singletons and the top ten take about 0.4%. The source material was naive CD4+ T cells from PBMCs. The receptors originated from an adult with COVID-19. The CDR3 runs from the conserved cysteine through the conserved F or W. A D gene is named only where the DNA matches it firmly. Clone size, where shown, is once, few, many, or a class for clones that have expanded.

cdr3_nt: TGCAGTGCTAGTGCGACGGGAGGGCATGAAGAGACCCAGTACTTC; cdr3_aa: CSASATGGHEETQYF; v_call: TRBV20-1; d_call: TRBD2; clone_size: .; j_call: TRBJ2-5
cdr3_nt: TGTGCCAGCAGAAGACAGGCCAGCACCTACAATGAGCAGTTCTTC; cdr3_aa: CASRRQASTYNEQFF; v_call: TRBV2; d_call: .; clone_size: once; j_call: TRBJ2-1
cdr3_nt: TGCGCCAGCAGCTCCACAACGTCAGTAAACTATGGCTACACCTTC; cdr3_aa: CASSSTTSVNYGYTF; v_call: TRBV5-1; d_call: .; clone_size: .; j_call: TRBJ1-2
cdr3_nt: TGTGCTAGCAGCTTTCATCAGGGCAATGAGCAGTTCTTC; cdr3_aa: CASSFHQGNEQFF; v_call: TRBV7-7; d_call: .; clone_size: .; j_call: TRBJ2-1
cdr3_nt: TGCGCCAGCTCGCGATCGGTCCGTGGGACCCAGTACTTC; cdr3_aa: CASSRSVRGTQYF; v_call: TRBV10-1; d_call: .; clone_size: .; j_call: TRBJ2-5
cdr3_nt: TGTGCCAGCAGCCAAGATTGGGGCAGGGGCGGTGGCACTGAAGCTTTCTTT; cdr3_aa: CASSQDWGRGGGTEAFF; v_call: TRBV3-1/TRBV3-2; d_call: .; clone_size: .; j_call: TRBJ1-1
cdr3_nt: TGTGCCAGCAGCTTAAGAGGAGTACGTGGAAACACCATATATTTT; cdr3_aa: CASSLRGVRGNTIYF; v_call: TRBV7-2; d_call: .; clone_size: .; j_call: TRBJ1-3
cdr3_nt: TGCGCCAGCAGCCAAGATGGGGTACTAGCGGGAGTCAATACGCAGTATTTT; cdr3_aa: CASSQDGVLAGVNTQYF; v_call: TRBV4-1; d_call: TRBD2; clone_size: .; j_call: TRBJ2-3
cdr3_nt: TGTGCCATCAGTGACCGAGGGAACAATCAGCCCCAGCATTTT; cdr3_aa: CAISDRGNNQPQHF; v_call: TRBV10-3; d_call: .; clone_size: .; j_call: TRBJ1-5
cdr3_nt: TGTGCCAGCTCACCGACAGGGGAGGACGAGCAGTACTTC; cdr3_aa: CASSPTGEDEQYF; v_call: TRBV18; d_call: TRBD1; clone_size: .; j_call: TRBJ2-7
cdr3_nt: TGTGCCAGCAGCCAGATGGTGGGCACTAATGAAAAACTGTTTTTT; cdr3_aa: CASSQMVGTNEKLFF; v_call: TRBV9; d_call: .; clone_size: .; j_call: TRBJ1-4
cdr3_nt: TGTGCCAGCAGGCTGGACAGAACCTACGAGCAGTACTTC; cdr3_aa: CASRLDRTYEQYF; v_call: TRBV2; d_call: .; clone_size: .; j_call: TRBJ2-7
cdr3_nt: TGTGCCAGCAGTAACAAAGGGACTAGCGGGAGCGTACGCAATGAGCAGTTCTTC; cdr3_aa: CASSNKGTSGSVRNEQFF; v_call: TRBV11-2; d_call: TRBD2; clone_size: .; j_call: TRBJ2-1
cdr3_nt: TGTGCCAGCAGCCGAGTAGGGGGACCAGGCAGCACCGGGGAGCTGTTTTTT; cdr3_aa: CASSRVGGPGSTGELFF; v_call: TRBV4-2; d_call: .; clone_size: .; j_call: TRBJ2-2
cdr3_nt: TGCGCCAGCACTCGGGTGGGGACAGGACACTACGAGCAGTACTTC; cdr3_aa: CASTRVGTGHYEQYF; v_call: TRBV5-1; d_call: TRBD1; clone_size: few; j_call: TRBJ2-7
cdr3_nt: TGTGCCAGCAGGGGAGCAGGGAACACTGAAGCTTTCTTT; cdr3_aa: CASRGAGNTEAFF; v_call: TRBV6-5; d_call: .; clone_size: .; j_call: TRBJ1-1
cdr3_nt: TGTGCCACCAGTGACCCAGGGGACAGGTATAAAGAGACCCAGTACTTC; cdr3_aa: CATSDPGDRYKETQYF; v_call: TRBV24-1; d_call: TRBD1; clone_size: .; j_call: TRBJ2-5
cdr3_nt: TGTGCCAGCAGGTCCGCGGGACTAGCGTCCGGTGAGCAGTTCTTC; cdr3_aa: CASRSAGLASGEQFF; v_call: TRBV7-9; d_call: TRBD2; clone_size: few; j_call: TRBJ2-1
cdr3_nt: TGTGCCAGCAGCTTAGGGACGGTGAACACTGAAGCTTTCTTT; cdr3_aa: CASSLGTVNTEAFF; v_call: TRBV7-9; d_call: .; clone_size: .; j_call: TRBJ1-1
cdr3_nt: TGTGCCAGCTCACCCACCTCAGGGGCGGAGACCCAGTACTTC; cdr3_aa: CASSPTSGAETQYF; v_call: TRBV18; d_call: .; clone_size: .; j_call: TRBJ2-5